This T cell receptor (beta chain) was identified during a study of blood T cell repertoires in COVID-19. In the study overall: PBMCs, B-cell-depleted T cells, or T cells provided the cDNA or gDNA that made up the material.

How the authors handled the data: Counts of nucleated cells, estimated from reference gene primer amplification, were obtained. Using immunoSEQ multiplex PCR, the repertoire was profiled, and TCRdb retains in-frame clones only, with some absent. That table gives V, J and clone size, and the DNA gave D and trimming. The sample consists of 35,000 to 45,000 clones, around 85% of them appearing once. Trimming left V 0 bases short and J 1 base short, with 13 bases between. This CDR3 comprises 15 residues. CDR1 and CDR2 (germline): GTSNPN, SVGIG (reference sequence). The source of this sequence is a man over 45 with active COVID-19. The rearrangement uses TRBV30 and TRBJ2-7, with D tentatively TRBD2 (5 bases). The sequencing sample was made of peripheral blood. This CDR3 is CAWSVPGGLSYEQYF. DNA for the CDR3: TGTGCCTGGAGTGTACCCGGCGGGCTATCCTACGAGCAGTACTTC. Full variable domain (remainder filled in from reference TRBV30 and TRBJ2-7): SQTIHQWPATLVQPVGSPLSLECTVEGTSNPNLYWYRQAAGRGLQLLFYSVGIGQISSEVPQNLSASRPQDRQFILSSKKLLLSDSGFYLCAWSVPGGLSYEQYFGPGTRLTVT.